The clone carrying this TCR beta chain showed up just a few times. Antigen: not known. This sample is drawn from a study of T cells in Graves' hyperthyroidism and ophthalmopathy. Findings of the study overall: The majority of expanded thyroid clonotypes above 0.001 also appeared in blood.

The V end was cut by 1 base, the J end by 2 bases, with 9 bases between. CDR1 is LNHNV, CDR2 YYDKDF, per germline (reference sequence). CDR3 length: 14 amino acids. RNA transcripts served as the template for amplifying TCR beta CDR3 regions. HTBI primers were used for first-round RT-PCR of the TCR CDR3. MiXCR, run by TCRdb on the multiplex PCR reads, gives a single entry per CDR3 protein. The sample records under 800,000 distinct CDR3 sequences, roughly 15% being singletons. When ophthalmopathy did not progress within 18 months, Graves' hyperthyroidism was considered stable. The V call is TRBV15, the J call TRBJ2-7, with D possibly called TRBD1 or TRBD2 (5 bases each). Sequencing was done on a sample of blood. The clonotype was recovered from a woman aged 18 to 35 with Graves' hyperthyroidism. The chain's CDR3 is CATSRAGSTYEQYF. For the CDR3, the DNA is TGTGCCACCAGCAGAGCAGGGAGTACCTACGAGCAGTACTTC.